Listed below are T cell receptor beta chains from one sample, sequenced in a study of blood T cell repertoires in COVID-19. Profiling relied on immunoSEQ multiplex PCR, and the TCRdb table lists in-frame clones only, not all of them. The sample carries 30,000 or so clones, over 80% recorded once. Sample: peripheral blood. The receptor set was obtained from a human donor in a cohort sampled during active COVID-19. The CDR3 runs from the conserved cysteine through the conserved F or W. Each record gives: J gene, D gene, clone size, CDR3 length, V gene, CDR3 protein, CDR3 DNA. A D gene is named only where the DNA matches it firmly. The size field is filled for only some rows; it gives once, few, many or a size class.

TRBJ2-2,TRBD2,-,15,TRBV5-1,CASSSREGYTGELFF,TGCGCCAGCAGCTCCAGGGAGGGGTACACCGGGGAGCTGTTTTTT
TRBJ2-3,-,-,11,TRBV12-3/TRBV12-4,CASSLLDTQYF,TGTGCCAGCAGTTTACTAGATACGCAGTATTTT
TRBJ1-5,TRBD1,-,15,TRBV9,CASSDGTGNNQPQHF,TGTGCCAGCAGCGACGGGACAGGGAACAATCAGCCCCAGCATTTT
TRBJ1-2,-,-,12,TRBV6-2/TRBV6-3,CASSSLNYGYTF,TGTGCCAGCAGTTCCCTAAACTATGGCTACACCTTC
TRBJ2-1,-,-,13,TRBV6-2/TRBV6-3,CASSYLYRYEQFF,TGTGCCAGCAGTTACTTGTACAGGTATGAGCAGTTCTTC
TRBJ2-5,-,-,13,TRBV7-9,CASSQDGRETQYF,TGTGCCAGCAGCCAAGACGGCAGGGAGACCCAGTACTTC
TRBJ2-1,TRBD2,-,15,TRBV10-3,CAITLGDSGGNEQFF,TGTGCCATCACCCTTGGGGACTCGGGGGGCAATGAGCAGTTCTTC
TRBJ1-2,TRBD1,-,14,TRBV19,CASSTDRELEGYTF,TGTGCCAGTAGCACCGACAGGGAATTGGAAGGCTACACCTTC
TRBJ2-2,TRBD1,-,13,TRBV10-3,CAMGQEMAGELFF,TGTGCCATGGGACAGGAGATGGCCGGGGAGCTGTTTTTT
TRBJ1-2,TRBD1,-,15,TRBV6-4,CASSDPGQGPYGYTF,TGTGCCAGCAGTGACCCGGGACAGGGACCCTATGGCTACACCTTC
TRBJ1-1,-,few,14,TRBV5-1,CASSFSLSKGVAFF,TGCGCCAGCAGCTTCTCTCTATCTAAGGGGGTTGCTTTCTTT
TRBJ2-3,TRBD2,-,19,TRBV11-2,CASSRSGAGGLWLRDTQYF,TGTGCCAGCAGCCGCAGCGGAGCGGGAGGGCTTTGGTTAAGAGATACGCAGTATTTT
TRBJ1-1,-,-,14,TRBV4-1,CASSQDAGGGEAFF,TGCGCCAGCAGCCAAGATGCGGGGGGCGGTGAAGCTTTCTTT
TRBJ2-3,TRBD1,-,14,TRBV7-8,CASSFHRGADTQYF,TGTGCCAGCAGCTTTCACAGGGGGGCAGATACGCAGTATTTT
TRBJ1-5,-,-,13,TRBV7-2,CASSWGDNQPQHF,TGTGCCAGCAGCTGGGGAGACAATCAGCCCCAGCATTTT
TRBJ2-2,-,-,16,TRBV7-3,CASSPRDTQITGELFF,TGTGCCAGCAGCCCACGGGACACCCAGATCACCGGGGAGCTGTTTTTT
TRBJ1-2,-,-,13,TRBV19,CASSIVPPRGYTF,TGTGCCAGTAGTATAGTCCCTCCCCGTGGCTACACCTTC
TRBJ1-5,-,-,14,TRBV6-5,CASSPRQGGQPQHF,TGTGCCAGCAGTCCCAGGCAGGGTGGGCAGCCCCAGCATTTT
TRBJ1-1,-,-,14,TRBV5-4,CASSLMWQNTEAFF,TGTGCCAGCAGCTTGATGTGGCAGAACACTGAAGCTTTCTTT